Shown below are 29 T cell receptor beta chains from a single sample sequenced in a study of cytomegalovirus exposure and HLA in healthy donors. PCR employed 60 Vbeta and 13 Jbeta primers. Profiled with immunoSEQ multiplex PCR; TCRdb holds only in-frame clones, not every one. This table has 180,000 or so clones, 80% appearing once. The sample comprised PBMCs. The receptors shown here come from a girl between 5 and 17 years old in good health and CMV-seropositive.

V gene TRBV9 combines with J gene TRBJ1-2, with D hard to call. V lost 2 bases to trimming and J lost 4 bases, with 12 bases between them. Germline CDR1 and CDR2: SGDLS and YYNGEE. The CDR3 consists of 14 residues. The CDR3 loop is CASSVSRLSYGYTF. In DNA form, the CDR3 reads TGTGCCAGCAGCGTCTCCCGGTTAAGCTATGGCTACACCTTC.

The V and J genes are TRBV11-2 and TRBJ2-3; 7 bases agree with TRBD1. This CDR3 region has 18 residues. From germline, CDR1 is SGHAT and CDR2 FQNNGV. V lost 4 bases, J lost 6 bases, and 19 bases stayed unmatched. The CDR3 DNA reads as TGTGCCAGCAGCTATGTCCCAGGCCCAGGGGGAATCGGGGATACGCAGTATTTT. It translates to CASSYVPGPGGIGDTQYF.

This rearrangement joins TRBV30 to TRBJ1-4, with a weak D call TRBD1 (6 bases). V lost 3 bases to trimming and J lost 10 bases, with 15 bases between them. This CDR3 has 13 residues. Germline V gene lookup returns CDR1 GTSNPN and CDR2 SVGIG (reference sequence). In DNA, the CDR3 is TGTGCCTGGAGCCTAGGAACAGGGCTAAAACTGTTTTTT. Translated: CAWSLGTGLKLFF. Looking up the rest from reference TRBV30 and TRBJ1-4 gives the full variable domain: SQTIHQWPATLVQPVGSPLSLECTVEGTSNPNLYWYRQAAGRGLQLLFYSVGIGQISSEVPQNLSASRPQDRQFILSSKKLLLSDSGFYLCAWSLGTGLKLFFGSGTQLSVL.

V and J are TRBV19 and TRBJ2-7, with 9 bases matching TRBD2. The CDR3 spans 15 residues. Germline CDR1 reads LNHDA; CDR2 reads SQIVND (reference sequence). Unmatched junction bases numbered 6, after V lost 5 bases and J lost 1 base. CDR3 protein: CASSAKTSGSYEQYF. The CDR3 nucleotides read TGTGCCAGTAGTGCGAAGACTAGCGGTTCCTACGAGCAGTACTTC.

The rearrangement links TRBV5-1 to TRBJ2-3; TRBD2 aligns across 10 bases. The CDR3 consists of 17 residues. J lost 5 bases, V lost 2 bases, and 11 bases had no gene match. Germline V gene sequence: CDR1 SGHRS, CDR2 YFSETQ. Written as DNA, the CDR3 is TGCGCCAGCAGCTTAACCCAGAGCGGGAGGGCCATAGATACGCAGTATTTT. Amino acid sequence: CASSLTQSGRAIDTQYF. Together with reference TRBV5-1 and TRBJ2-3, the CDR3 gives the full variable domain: KAGVTQTPRYLIKTRGQQVTLSCSPISGHRSVSWYQQTPGQGLQFLFEYFSETQRNKGNFPGRFSGRQFSNSRSEMNVSTLELGDSALYLCASSLTQSGRAIDTQYFGPGTRLTVL.

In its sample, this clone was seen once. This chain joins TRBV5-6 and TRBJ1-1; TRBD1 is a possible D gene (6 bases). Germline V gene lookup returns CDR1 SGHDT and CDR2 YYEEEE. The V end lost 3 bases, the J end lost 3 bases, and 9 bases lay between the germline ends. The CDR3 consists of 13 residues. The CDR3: CASSWGHYTEAFF. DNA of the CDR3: TGTGCCAGCAGCTGGGGGCACTACACTGAAGCTTTCTTT. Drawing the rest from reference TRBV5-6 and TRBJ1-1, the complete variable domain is DAGVTQSPTHLIKTRGQQVTLRCSPKSGHDTVSWYQQALGQGPQFIFQYYEEEERQRGNFPDRFSGHQFPNYSSELNVNALLLGDSALYLCASSWGHYTEAFFGQGTRLTVV.

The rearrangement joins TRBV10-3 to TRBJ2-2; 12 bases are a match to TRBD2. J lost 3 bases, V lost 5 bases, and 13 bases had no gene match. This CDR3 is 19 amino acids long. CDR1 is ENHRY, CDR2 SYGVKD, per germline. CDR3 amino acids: CAISRKTSGRPRDTGELFF. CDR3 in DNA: TGTGCCATCAGTCGAAAGACTAGCGGGAGACCTCGGGACACCGGGGAGCTGTTTTTT.

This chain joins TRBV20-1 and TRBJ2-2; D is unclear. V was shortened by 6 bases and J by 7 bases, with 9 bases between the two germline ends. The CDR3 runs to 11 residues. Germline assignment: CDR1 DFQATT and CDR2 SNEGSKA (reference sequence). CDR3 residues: CSATALGELFF. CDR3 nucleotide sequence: TGCAGTGCCACAGCCCTCGGGGAGCTGTTTTTT.

The CDR3 sequence: CASSSRPSLSLGLVGELFF. CDR3 DNA sequence: TGTGCCAGCAGCTCCCGACCGAGCCTTAGCTTAGGTCTCGTCGGGGAGCTGTTTTTT. The chain employs TRBV7-9 and TRBJ2-2; D unresolved. Trimming removed 4 bases at V and 7 bases at J, with 28 bases between. Germline values: CDR1 SEHNR, CDR2 FQNEAQ (reference sequence). This CDR3 has 19 residues.

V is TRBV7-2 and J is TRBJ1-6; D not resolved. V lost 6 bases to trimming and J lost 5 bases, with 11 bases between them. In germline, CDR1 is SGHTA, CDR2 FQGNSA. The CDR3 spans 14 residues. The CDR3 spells CASRYNPDNSPLHF. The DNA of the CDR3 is TGTGCCAGCAGATACAACCCCGATAATTCACCCCTCCACTTT.

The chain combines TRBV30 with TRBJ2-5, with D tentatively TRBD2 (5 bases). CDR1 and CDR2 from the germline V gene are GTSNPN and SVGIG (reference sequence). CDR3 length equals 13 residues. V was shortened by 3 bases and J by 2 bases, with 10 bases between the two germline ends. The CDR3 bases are TGTGCCTGGAGATCGGGGTTTCAAGAGACCCAGTACTTC. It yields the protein CAWRSGFQETQYF.

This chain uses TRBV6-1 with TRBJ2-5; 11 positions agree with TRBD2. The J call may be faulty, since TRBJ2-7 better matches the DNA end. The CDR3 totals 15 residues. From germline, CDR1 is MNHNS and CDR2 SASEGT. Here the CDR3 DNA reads TGTGCCAGCAGTGACCGACTAGCGGGAAGATACGAGCAGTACTTC. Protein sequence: CASSDRLAGRYEQYF.

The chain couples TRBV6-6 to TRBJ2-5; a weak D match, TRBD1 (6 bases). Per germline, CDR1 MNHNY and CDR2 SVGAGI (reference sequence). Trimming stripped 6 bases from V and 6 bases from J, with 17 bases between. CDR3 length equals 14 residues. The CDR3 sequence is CASSQLRGKQTQYF. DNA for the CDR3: TGTGCCAGCAGCCAGCTCAGGGGCAAGCAGACCCAGTACTTC.

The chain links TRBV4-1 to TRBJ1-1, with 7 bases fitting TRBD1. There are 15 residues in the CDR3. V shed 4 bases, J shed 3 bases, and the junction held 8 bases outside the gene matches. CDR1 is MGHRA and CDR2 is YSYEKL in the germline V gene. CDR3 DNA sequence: TGCGCCAGCAGCCCTACTCAGGGGGTGTACACTGAAGCTTTCTTT. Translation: CASSPTQGVYTEAFF.

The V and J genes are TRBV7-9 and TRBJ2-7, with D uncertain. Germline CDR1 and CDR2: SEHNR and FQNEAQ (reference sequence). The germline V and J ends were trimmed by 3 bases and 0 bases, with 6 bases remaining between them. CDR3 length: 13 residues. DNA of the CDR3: TGTGCCAGCAGCTTTCGCAGCTCCTACGAGCAGTACTTC. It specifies CASSFRSSYEQYF. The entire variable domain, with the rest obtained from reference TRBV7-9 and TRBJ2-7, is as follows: DTGVSQNPRHKITKRGQNVTFRCDPISEHNRLYWYRQTLGQGPEFLTYFQNEAQLEKSRLLSDRFSAERPKGSFSTLEIQRTEQGDSAMYLCASSFRSSYEQYFGPGTRLTVT.

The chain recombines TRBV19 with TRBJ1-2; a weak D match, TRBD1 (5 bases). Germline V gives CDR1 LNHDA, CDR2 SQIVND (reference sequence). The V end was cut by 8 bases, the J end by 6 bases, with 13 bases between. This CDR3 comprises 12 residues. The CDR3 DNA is TGTGCCAGTCAGCAGGGTCCCCATGGCTACACCTTC. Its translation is CASQQGPHGYTF. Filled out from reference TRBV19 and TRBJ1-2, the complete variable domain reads DGGITQSPKYLFRKEGQNVTLSCEQNLNHDAMYWYRQDPGQGLRLIYYSQIVNDFQKGDIAEGYSVSREKKESFPLTVTSAQKNPTAFYLCASQQGPHGYTFGSGTRLTVV.

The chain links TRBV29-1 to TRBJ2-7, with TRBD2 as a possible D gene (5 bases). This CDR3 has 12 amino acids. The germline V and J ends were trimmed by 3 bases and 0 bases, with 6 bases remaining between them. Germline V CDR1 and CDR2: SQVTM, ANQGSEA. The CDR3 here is CSVDGNSYEQYF. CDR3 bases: TGCAGCGTTGACGGGAACTCCTACGAGCAGTACTTC.

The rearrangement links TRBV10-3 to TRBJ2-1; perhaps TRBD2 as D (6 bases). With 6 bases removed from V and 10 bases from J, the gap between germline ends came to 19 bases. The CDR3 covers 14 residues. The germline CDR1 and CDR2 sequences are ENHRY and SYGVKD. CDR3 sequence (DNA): TGTGCCATCAGCACGACTGGGCTAGCGAACGAGCAGTTCTTC. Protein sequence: CAISTTGLANEQFF.

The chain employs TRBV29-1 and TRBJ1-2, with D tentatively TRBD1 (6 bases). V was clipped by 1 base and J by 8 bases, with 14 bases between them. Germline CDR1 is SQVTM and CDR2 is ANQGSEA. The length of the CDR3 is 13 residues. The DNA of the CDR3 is TGCAGCGTTGAAGCCGACAGGACGACGGGCTACACCTTC. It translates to CSVEADRTTGYTF.

For the CDR3, the DNA is TGTGCCAGCACCTCCCGAAATCGGGACACCACTGCAACTAATGAAAAACTGTTTTTT. Translating gives CASTSRNRDTTATNEKLFF. V gene TRBV7-9 combines with J gene TRBJ1-4, with D tentatively TRBD1 (6 bases). V was pared by 7 bases and J by 0 bases, with 24 bases between. The CDR3 is 19 residues long. The germline gives CDR1 SEHNR, CDR2 FQNEAQ (reference sequence). Full variable domain (rest looked up from reference TRBV7-9 and TRBJ1-4): DTGVSQNPRHKITKRGQNVTFRCDPISEHNRLYWYRQTLGQGPEFLTYFQNEAQLEKSRLLSDRFSAERPKGSFSTLEIQRTEQGDSAMYLCASTSRNRDTTATNEKLFFGSGTQLSVL.

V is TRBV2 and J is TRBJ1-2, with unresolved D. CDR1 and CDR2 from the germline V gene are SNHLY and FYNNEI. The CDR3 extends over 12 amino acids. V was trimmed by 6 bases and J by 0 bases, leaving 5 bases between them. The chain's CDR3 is CASRTPNYGYTF. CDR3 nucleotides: TGTGCCAGCAGGACACCTAACTATGGCTACACCTTC.

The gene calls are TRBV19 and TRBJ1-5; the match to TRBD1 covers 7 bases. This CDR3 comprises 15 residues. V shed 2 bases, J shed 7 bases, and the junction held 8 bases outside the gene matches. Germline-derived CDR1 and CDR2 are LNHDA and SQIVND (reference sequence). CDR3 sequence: CASSIPQDRVQPQHF. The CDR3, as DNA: TGTGCCAGTAGTATACCCCAAGACAGGGTGCAGCCCCAGCATTTT. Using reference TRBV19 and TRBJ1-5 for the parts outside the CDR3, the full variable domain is DGGITQSPKYLFRKEGQNVTLSCEQNLNHDAMYWYRQDPGQGLRLIYYSQIVNDFQKGDIAEGYSVSREKKESFPLTVTSAQKNPTAFYLCASSIPQDRVQPQHFGDGTRLSIL.

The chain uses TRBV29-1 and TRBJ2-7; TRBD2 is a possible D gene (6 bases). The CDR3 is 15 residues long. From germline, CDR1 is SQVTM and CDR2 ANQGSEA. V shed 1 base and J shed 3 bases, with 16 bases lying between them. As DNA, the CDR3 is TGCAGCGTTGAAGGCGGCGGGAAGGAAGACTACGAGCAGTACTTC. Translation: CSVEGGGKEDYEQYF.

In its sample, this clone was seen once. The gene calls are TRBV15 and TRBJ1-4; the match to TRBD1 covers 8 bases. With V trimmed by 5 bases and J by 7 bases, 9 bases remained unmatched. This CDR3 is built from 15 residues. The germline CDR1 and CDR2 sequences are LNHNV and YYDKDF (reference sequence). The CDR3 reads CATSSRRTGSEKLFF. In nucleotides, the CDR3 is TGTGCCACCAGCTCTAGGAGGACAGGGAGTGAAAAACTGTTTTTT.

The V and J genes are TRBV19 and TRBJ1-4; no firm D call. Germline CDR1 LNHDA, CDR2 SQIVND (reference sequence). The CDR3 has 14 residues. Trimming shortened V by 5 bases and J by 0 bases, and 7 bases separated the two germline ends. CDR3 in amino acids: CASSFGSTNEKLFF. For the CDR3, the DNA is TGTGCCAGTAGTTTCGGGTCAACTAATGAAAAACTGTTTTTT.

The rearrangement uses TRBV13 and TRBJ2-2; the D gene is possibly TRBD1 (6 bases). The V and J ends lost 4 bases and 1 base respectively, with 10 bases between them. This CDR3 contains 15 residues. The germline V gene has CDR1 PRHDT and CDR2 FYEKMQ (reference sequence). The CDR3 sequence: CASSSATGNTGELFF. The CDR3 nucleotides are TGTGCCAGCAGCTCAGCGACAGGGAACACCGGGGAGCTGTTTTTT.

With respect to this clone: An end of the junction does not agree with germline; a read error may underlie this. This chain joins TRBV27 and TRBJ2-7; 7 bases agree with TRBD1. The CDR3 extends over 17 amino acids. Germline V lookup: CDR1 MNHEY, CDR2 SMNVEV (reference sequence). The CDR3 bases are TGTGCCAGTAGTTTGTCCACCCGGGACAGTTTTTTCTACGAGCAGTACTTC. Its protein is CASSLSTRDSFFYEQYF.

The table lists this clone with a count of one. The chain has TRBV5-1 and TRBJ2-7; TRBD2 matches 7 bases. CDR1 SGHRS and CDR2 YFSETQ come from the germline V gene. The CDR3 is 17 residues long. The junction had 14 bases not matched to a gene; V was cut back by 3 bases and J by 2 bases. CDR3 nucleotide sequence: TGCGCCAGCAGCTCCCGGGACTACCGACACCTAACCTACGAGCAGTACTTC. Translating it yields CASSSRDYRHLTYEQYF.

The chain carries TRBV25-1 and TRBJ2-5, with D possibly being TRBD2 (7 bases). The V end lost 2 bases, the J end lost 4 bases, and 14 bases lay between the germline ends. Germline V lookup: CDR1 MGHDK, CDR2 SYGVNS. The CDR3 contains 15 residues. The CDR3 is CASSEPSGGTETQYF. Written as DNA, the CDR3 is TGTGCCAGCAGTGAACCCTCGGGGGGCACAGAGACCCAGTACTTC.